Presented here are 14 T cell receptor beta chains from one specimen sequenced in a study of technical replicates of blood from a few donors. Profiling relied on immunoSEQ multiplex PCR, and the TCRdb table lists in-frame clones only, not all of them. The sample holds 17,000 or so clones, about 89% seen once. Sequenced input: PBMCs. The source of these receptors is a human donor in good health.

This chain joins TRBV5-1 and TRBJ1-6, with no clear D. This CDR3 region has 14 residues. The V end lost 0 bases, the J end lost 7 bases, and 8 bases lay between the germline ends. Germline values: CDR1 SGHRS, CDR2 YFSETQ. This CDR3 is CASSLGDKNSPLHF. The DNA for the CDR3 is TGCGCCAGCAGCTTGGGAGACAAGAATTCACCCCTCCACTTT.

The chain couples TRBV7-9 to TRBJ2-4; tentative D call: TRBD2 (5 bases). This CDR3 has 14 residues. Germline-derived CDR1 and CDR2 are SEHNR and FQNEAQ (reference sequence). V was trimmed by 1 base and J by 7 bases, leaving 11 bases between them. The CDR3 region is CASSLGGEENIQYF. The DNA of the CDR3 is TGTGCCAGCAGCTTAGGGGGAGAGGAGAACATTCAGTACTTC. Based on the CDR3 plus reference TRBV7-9 and TRBJ2-4, the full variable domain is DTGVSQNPRHKITKRGQNVTFRCDPISEHNRLYWYRQTLGQGPEFLTYFQNEAQLEKSRLLSDRFSAERPKGSFSTLEIQRTEQGDSAMYLCASSLGGEENIQYFGAGTRLSVL.

V gene TRBV5-6 combines with J gene TRBJ2-7, with TRBD2 identical over 11 bases. The junction had 4 bases not matched to a gene; V was cut back by 3 bases and J by 2 bases. Germline loops: CDR1 SGHDT, CDR2 YYEEEE. The CDR3 sequence is 15 residues long. In DNA form, the CDR3 reads TGTGCCAGCAGCTGGGGACTAGCGGAGACCTACGAGCAGTACTTC. Residues: CASSWGLAETYEQYF. The variable domain in full, with the rest retrieved from reference TRBV5-6 and TRBJ2-7, is DAGVTQSPTHLIKTRGQQVTLRCSPKSGHDTVSWYQQALGQGPQFIFQYYEEEERQRGNFPDRFSGHQFPNYSSELNVNALLLGDSALYLCASSWGLAETYEQYFGPGTRLTVT.

CDR3 sequence: CASSQEAGDSNQPQHF. CDR3 DNA sequence: TGTGCCAGCAGCCAAGAGGCAGGGGATAGCAATCAGCCCCAGCATTTT. The chain carries TRBV4-2 and TRBJ1-5; TRBD1 is a possible D gene (6 bases). This CDR3 spans 16 amino acids. CDR1 and CDR2 from the germline V gene are LGHNA and YNFKEQ. Trimming removed 0 bases at V and 0 bases at J, with 9 bases between.

The chain employs TRBV5-4 and TRBJ2-2; no clear D gene. Per the germline V gene, CDR1 is SGHNT and CDR2 is YYREEE (reference sequence). The CDR3 sequence is 15 residues long. Trimming took off 2 bases at V and 4 bases at J, with 12 bases between the two ends. CDR3 DNA: TGTGCCAGCAGCTTTGCAGGTCGAAGCACCGGGGAGCTGTTTTTT. Translated: CASSFAGRSTGELFF.

The genes are TRBV10-2 and TRBJ2-1; 11 bases align to TRBD2. Per germline, CDR1 WSHSY and CDR2 SAAADI. The CDR3 loop spans 15 amino acids. Trimming took 5 bases from V and 7 from J; bases not matched to a gene: 7. DNA of the CDR3: TGCGCCAGCAGTCCACTAGCGGGAGCGGTTAATGAGCAGTTCTTC. This encodes CASSPLAGAVNEQFF.

The chain combines TRBV5-6 with TRBJ2-3, with D tentatively TRBD2 (5 bases). V was pared by 1 base and J by 1 base, with 13 bases between. The CDR3 is made up of 16 amino acids. Per germline, CDR1 SGHDT and CDR2 YYEEEE. CDR3 residues: CASSLPEGRGTDTQYF. CDR3 nucleotides: TGTGCCAGCAGCTTGCCCGAGGGCCGGGGCACAGATACGCAGTATTTT.

The chain links TRBV10-1 to TRBJ2-7; D not certain. From germline, CDR1 is WNHNN and CDR2 SYGVQD (reference sequence). The V end was cut by 5 bases, the J end by 0 bases, with 5 bases between. The CDR3 has 12 residues. The CDR3 loop reads CASSYSSYEQYF. The CDR3 bases are TGCGCCAGCAGTTACAGCTCCTACGAGCAGTACTTC.

The rearrangement uses TRBV19 and TRBJ2-7, with TRBD2 matching over 12 bases. The CDR3 sequence is 16 residues long. CDR1 is LNHDA and CDR2 is SQIVND in the germline V gene (reference sequence). J gave up 4 bases and V 2 bases, and 6 bases lay outside the gene matches. This chain's CDR3 is CASSISTSGSEYEQYF. The CDR3 DNA follows: TGTGCCAGTAGTATATCGACTAGCGGGAGCGAGTACGAGCAGTACTTC. Full variable domain (remainder filled in from reference TRBV19 and TRBJ2-7): DGGITQSPKYLFRKEGQNVTLSCEQNLNHDAMYWYRQDPGQGLRLIYYSQIVNDFQKGDIAEGYSVSREKKESFPLTVTSAQKNPTAFYLCASSISTSGSEYEQYFGPGTRLTVT.

This clone has just one count. The chain is built from TRBV7-3 and TRBJ1-5; 7 bases are a match to TRBD1. V trimming: 2 bases; J trimming: 2 bases; junction bases outside the gene matches: 9. Germline V CDR1 and CDR2: SGHTA, FQGTGA. The CDR3 consists of 17 residues. CDR3 amino acids: CASSLFRGPGGNQPQHF. In nucleotides, the CDR3 is TGTGCCAGCAGCTTATTTAGGGGGCCGGGAGGCAATCAGCCCCAGCATTTT. Drawing the rest from reference TRBV7-3 and TRBJ1-5, the complete variable domain is GAGVSQTPSNKVTEKGKYVELRCDPISGHTALYWYRQSLGQGPEFLIYFQGTGAADDSGLPNDRFFAVRPEGSVSTLKIQRTERGDSAVYLCASSLFRGPGGNQPQHFGDGTRLSIL.

This chain links TRBV27 with TRBJ2-7, with 10 bases aligning to TRBD1. Germline V CDR1 and CDR2: MNHEY, SMNVEV (reference sequence). The CDR3 is made up of 15 amino acids. With V trimmed by 5 bases and J by 4 bases, 8 bases remained unmatched. CDR3 sequence reads: CASSDPGQGLYEQYF. The CDR3 nucleotides read TGTGCCAGCAGTGACCCGGGACAGGGGTTATACGAGCAGTACTTC.

The chain carries TRBV5-1 and TRBJ2-7, with D possibly TRBD1 on 6 matching bases. Germline values: CDR1 SGHRS, CDR2 YFSETQ. This CDR3 region has 14 residues. With 3 bases removed from V and 0 bases from J, the gap between germline ends came to 10 bases. CDR3 in DNA: TGCGCCAGCAGCTACCAGGGGCCCTCCTACGAGCAGTACTTC. Translating it yields CASSYQGPSYEQYF.

The rearrangement joins TRBV9 to TRBJ1-1, with D possibly matching TRBD1 (6 bases). Per germline, CDR1 SGDLS and CDR2 YYNGEE. This CDR3 has 16 residues. Trimming removed 1 base at V and 4 bases at J, with 17 bases between. The CDR3 protein is CASSVHEMGAGTEAFF. Written as DNA, the CDR3 is TGTGCCAGCAGCGTACACGAGATGGGGGCGGGCACTGAAGCTTTCTTT.

The chain has TRBV28 and TRBJ1-2; unclear D gene. The CDR3 is 12 residues long. Germline V gene sequence: CDR1 MDHEN, CDR2 SYDVKM. Trimming pared 6 bases from V and 3 bases from J, leaving 8 bases between. CDR3 in DNA: TGTGCCAGCAGCCTAGCGGACTATGGCTACACCTTC. Its translation: CASSLADYGYTF.